One and the same sample provided the 7 T cell receptor beta chains below, sequenced in a study of beta chain features in type 1 diabetes. The study, taken as a whole, reports: In all four CD4+ subsets, TCRB CDR3 length was significantly, moderately reduced in type 1 diabetes.

Their cognate antigens are unknown. Every isolated RNA sample was fully reverse transcribed, so sequencing captured expressed TCRB transcripts. Profiled with immunoSEQ multiplex PCR; TCRdb holds only in-frame clones, not every one. The sample lists some 250,000 clones, approximately 10% occurring once. Sequencing was carried out using naive CD4+ T cells from blood. The receptors come from a man under 40 with type 1 diabetes.

The DNA of the CDR3 is TGTGCCAGCAGGGGATTGGGGAGCCCTAAAAACATTCAGTACTTC. Translating gives CASRGLGSPKNIQYF. The chain is built from TRBV7-9 and TRBJ2-4, with D maybe TRBD2 (5 bases). The germline V gene has CDR1 SEHNR and CDR2 FQNEAQ (reference sequence). This CDR3 is 15 amino acids long. The V end was cut by 6 bases, the J end by 4 bases, with 16 bases between.

This clone showed up just a few times. The chain links TRBV6-1 to TRBJ2-7; 8 bases align to TRBD2. Trimming cost V 6 bases and J 2 bases; bases outside gene matches: 9. Germline V gene lookup returns CDR1 MNHNS and CDR2 SASEGT. The CDR3 is 15 residues long. The CDR3 DNA reads TGTGCCAGCAGCGTTAGCGGGGCAGTAGCCTACGAGCAGTACTTC. The encoded protein is CASSVSGAVAYEQYF.

The chain recombines TRBV4-3 with TRBJ1-1; 8 bases are a match to TRBD1. The germline CDR1 and CDR2 sequences are LGHNA and YSLEER. V lost 4 bases to trimming and J lost 4 bases; unmatched junction nucleotides: 8. The CDR3 length is 15 residues. DNA of the CDR3: TGCGCCAGCAGCCCCCAGTCAGGGGGCTCCACTGAAGCTTTCTTT. Translating it yields CASSPQSGGSTEAFF.

The chain carries TRBV28 and TRBJ1-2; possible D gene TRBD1, 5 bases. Per germline, CDR1 MDHEN and CDR2 SYDVKM. CDR3 size: 13 residues. V was pared by 7 bases and J by 2 bases, with 11 bases between. The CDR3: CASNTGGNYGYTF. CDR3 sequence (DNA): TGTGCCAGCAACACAGGCGGAAACTATGGCTACACCTTC.

In its sample, this clone was seen a few times. This rearrangement joins TRBV6-6 to TRBJ1-2; D unresolved. Germline loops: CDR1 MNHNY, CDR2 SVGAGI (reference sequence). The CDR3 contains 13 residues. The V end was cut by 4 bases, the J end by 2 bases, with 8 bases between. CDR3 sequence: CASSLGGNYGYTF. The DNA of the CDR3 is TGTGCCAGCAGTTTGGGAGGGAACTATGGCTACACCTTC.

The chain couples TRBV15 to TRBJ2-7; no definite D call. Germline loops: CDR1 LNHNV, CDR2 YYDKDF (reference sequence). CDR3 length: 13 residues. V shed 0 bases and J shed 4 bases, with 7 bases lying between them. The CDR3 DNA reads as TGTGCCACCAGCAGAGATCTGAGTTACGAGCAGTACTTC. This encodes CATSRDLSYEQYF.

This clone has more than one count but fewer than ten. The chain uses TRBV9 and TRBJ2-7; D gene unclear. Germline V gene sequence: CDR1 SGDLS, CDR2 YYNGEE. The CDR3 is made up of 13 amino acids. Trimming took off 4 bases at V and 0 bases at J, with 8 bases between the two ends. Written as DNA, the CDR3 is TGTGCCAGCAGCCCCCCGGGCTCCTACGAGCAGTACTTC. Translation: CASSPPGSYEQYF.